These 11 T cell receptor beta chains share one sample of origin, sequenced in a study of shared clonotypes between healthy human individuals. TCRdb's copy holds only in-frame clones and misses some; the assay was immunoSEQ multiplex PCR. The table has about 600,000 clones, around 97% seen once. Material for sequencing was naive CD4+ T cells sorted from blood. Subset reported: CD45RA+ positively selected. These receptor sequences come from a woman aged 25 to 39 in good health.

The chain employs TRBV5-1 and TRBJ2-3; 10 nucleotides match TRBD2. The trim removed 0 bases at V and 0 bases at J, leaving 4 bases unmatched. Per the germline V gene, CDR1 is SGHRS and CDR2 is YFSETQ. The CDR3 totals 17 residues. DNA for the CDR3: TGCGCCAGCAGCTTGGGGGGACTAGCGTCTAGCACAGATACGCAGTATTTT. Protein: CASSLGGLASSTDTQYF.

The rearrangement uses TRBV19 and TRBJ1-2, with 9 bases that match TRBD1. The germline V gene encodes CDR1 LNHDA and CDR2 SQIVND (reference sequence). The CDR3 contains 15 residues. V lost 0 bases, J lost 6 bases, and 5 bases stayed unmatched. This chain's CDR3 is CASSIDTGGAHGYTF. CDR3 coding DNA: TGTGCCAGTAGTATAGATACAGGGGGCGCCCATGGCTACACCTTC.

The chain has TRBV6-4 and TRBJ2-2; the D is unclear. CDR1 is MRHNA, CDR2 SNTAGT, per germline. The length of the CDR3 is 16 residues. V was clipped by 6 bases and J by 7 bases, with 21 bases between them. The CDR3 sequence is CASSPLFARLGGELFF. The CDR3 DNA sequence: TGTGCCAGCAGCCCTTTGTTCGCACGCCTTGGCGGGGAGCTGTTTTTT.

V gene TRBV4-1 combines with J gene TRBJ2-2; TRBD1 agrees at 7 bases. J was trimmed by 4 bases and V by 1 base; bases with no gene match: 6. CDR1 is MGHRA and CDR2 is YSYEKL in the germline V gene. This CDR3 spans 16 amino acids. Written as DNA, the CDR3 is TGCGCCAGCAGCCAAGGTCTGGGACAGCGCACCGGGGAGCTGTTTTTT. Translation: CASSQGLGQRTGELFF.

This rearrangement joins TRBV2 to TRBJ2-1; TRBD2 is a possible D gene (6 bases). The CDR3 runs to 13 residues. Per germline, CDR1 SNHLY and CDR2 FYNNEI. V dropped 7 bases and J dropped 1 base, with 8 bases sitting between them. In nucleotides, the CDR3 is TGTGCCAGCATGGAGGGATCCTACAATGAGCAGTTCTTC. Translated: CASMEGSYNEQFF.

The chain employs TRBV18 and TRBJ1-2; TRBD1 agrees at 7 bases. V gave up 4 bases and J gave up 1 base; unmatched junction bases: 9. CDR1 is KGHSH, CDR2 LQKENI, per germline. This CDR3 spans 16 amino acids. CDR3 bases: TGTGCCAGCTCACGACTGACCGGGACAGATAACTATGGCTACACCTTC. It encodes CASSRLTGTDNYGYTF.

The chain links TRBV10-3 to TRBJ2-2; perhaps TRBD2 as D (6 bases). Trimming left V 9 bases short and J 3 bases short, with 8 bases between. The length of the CDR3 is 12 residues. From germline, CDR1 is ENHRY and CDR2 SYGVKD. CDR3: CAIWDYTGELFF. As DNA, the CDR3 is TGTGCCATTTGGGACTACACCGGGGAGCTGTTTTTT.

V and J are TRBV2 and TRBJ1-5, with 7 bases matching TRBD1. CDR1 and CDR2 (germline): SNHLY, FYNNEI. V shed 9 bases, J shed 5 bases, and the junction held 7 bases outside the gene matches. This CDR3 contains 13 residues. CDR3 sequence: CARSDRRDQPQHF. CDR3 bases: TGTGCCAGGTCGGACAGGAGGGATCAGCCCCAGCATTTT.

This sequence joins TRBV11-2 and TRBJ1-1, with D uncertain. Per germline, CDR1 SGHAT and CDR2 FQNNGV. The CDR3 extends over 17 amino acids. Trimming cost V 1 base and J 3 bases, with 18 bases left between them. CDR3 in DNA: TGTGCCAGCAGCTTAGTCCCTGGAATAAAACGGGACACTGAAGCTTTCTTT. Translating gives CASSLVPGIKRDTEAFF.

The chain joins TRBV7-9 to TRBJ1-2; no clear D gene. Germline V lookup: CDR1 SEHNR, CDR2 FQNEAQ (reference sequence). Trimming removed 1 base from V and 7 bases from J, with 4 bases in between. The CDR3 loop spans 11 amino acids. CDR3 protein: CASSLVGGYTF. The CDR3 DNA reads TGTGCCAGCAGCTTAGTGGGTGGCTACACCTTC.

The chain combines TRBV9 with TRBJ1-2; no clear D. Between the trimmed V and J ends, which lost 0 bases and 6 bases, there was a span of 12 bases. The CDR3 has 14 amino acids. Germline V gene sequence: CDR1 SGDLS, CDR2 YYNGEE. The CDR3: CASSVGPGGDGYTF. The CDR3 nucleotides are TGTGCCAGCAGCGTAGGCCCAGGTGGGGATGGCTACACCTTC.